This T cell receptor beta chain was sequenced for a study of blood T cells in healthy people across ages. A second PCR of about 7 to 12 cycles used a sample-barcoded 5' primer and a J-beta primer mix. TCRdb fed the 5' RACE reads into MiXCR, producing one record per CDR3 protein. The sample has hundreds of thousands of distinct CDR3 sequences; roughly 26% are singletons. Ten or more counts support this clonotype. Its cognate antigen is unknown. Study outcomes and limitations: Observed TCR beta diversity per million T cells went down as age went up. This fall followed a roughly linear course with age.

These records were also assigned to another study, of T cells of mothers and their children.

The source material was blood. The TCR comes from a boy between 10 and 17 years old in good health.

The CDR3 loop reads CASSVETGGITGELFF. In DNA, the CDR3 is TGTGCCAGCAGTGTGGAGACAGGGGGCATCACCGGGGAGCTGTTTTTT. The chain recombines TRBV2 with TRBJ2-2; 10 positions agree with TRBD1. This CDR3 is built from 16 residues. The V gene end was trimmed by 4 bases and the J gene end by 4 bases; junction bases not matched to a gene: 6. From germline, CDR1 is SNHLY and CDR2 FYNNEI.